This TCR beta chain is drawn from a study of T cell responses to AZD1222 COVID-19 vaccine (dated by TCRdb to the early 2020s). Turning to the overall study: Because spike-specific TCR depth and breadth did not differ between the two schedules, AZD1222 recipients who got a second dose at roughly 4 weeks were pooled with those who got a second dose at roughly 12 weeks. TCR sequencing was performed for 233 trial participants, of whom approximately 200 were given two doses of AZD1222 and around 25 were given two doses of MenACWY control vaccine. Enrollment into the trials was organized by age into subgroups of 18-55, 56-69 and 70-plus years, and those subgroups contained about 160, 30 and 59 TCR-sequenced participants, respectively. Overall study outcomes, separate from this receptor: After two AZD1222 doses, both the breadth and the depth of spike-specific TCRs were significantly higher than at day 0 and than in MenACWY recipients. The 56-69-year group was small, and its depth increase did not reach significance, likely because of low power. The vaccine-associated CD4 TCRs covered the entire spike protein, and the dominant responses fell in regions 160-218 and 743-854. Because no day 14 peak-response samples were available, the repertoires could be characterized only after the peak T cell response. Participants were mostly white British, with more females than males. The authors suggested clonal diversity may have been underestimated. Conclusions about previously exposed vaccinees were limited because only 5 or 6 AZD1222 recipients were SARS-CoV-2 seropositive at baseline. Nearly half of unique spike-specific TCRs reportedly recognized epitopes outside regions mutated in the B.1.351 and B.1.1.7 variants.

From cysteine to phenylalanine, the CDR3 is 15 amino acids long. The read is trimmed to its CDR3 DNA, 45 bases read in frame from base 1. Per the germline V gene, MNHEY is the CDR1 and SVGEGT is the CDR2. At the junction V is shortened by 2 bases and J by 1 base, with 9 bases in between. Turning to this clone: Its recognized antigen is unknown. Qualities for individual bases were not recorded, and no much larger clone is one base off.

The CDR3 regions of human TCRbeta chains were subjected to immunosequencing. Per the authors' processing: Repertoire TCRs were matched against a reference library of SARS-CoV-2-specific TCRs generated with the MIRA antigen-specificity platform. Breadth was defined as the fraction of unique TCRs that were SARS-CoV-2-associated, and depth was defined as the fraction of total T cells that were SARS-CoV-2-associated. Using the MIRA data, every spike-specific TCR was mapped to the spike region that the TCR reacted to and assigned to either a CD4 or a CD8 class. Log10-transformed breadth and depth values were compared by one-way ANOVA with Sidak's multiple comparisons tests. TCRdb re-hosts the immuneACCESS table, in-frame sequences only. Its copies lack some clones; in the studies checked, an unresolved V gene accounts for under half of them, and the cause for the rest is not known. That table furnishes V, J and clone size, whereas the DNA furnished D and trimming. The sample includes over 150,000 clones, with about nine tenths observed a single time. The top ten clones comprise around 6% of the sample.

Read against the paper, the sample's time point label means: baseline before first vaccination. Vaccinee samples came from UK trials COV001 and COV002, including a single-blind randomized controlled phase 2/3 trial of AZD1222 (ChAdOx1 nCoV-19) in healthy adults. For TCRbeta chain sequencing, PBMC samples from trial participants were taken at day 0 and at day 28 after the second dose. The chain links TRBV6-2 or TRBV6-3 with TRBJ1-5; no D segment can be confidently identified. Source: peripheral blood, taken on day 0 of AZD1222 vaccination. The clonotype comes from an adult in good health. The CDR3 reads CASSYPAESNQPQHF. The DNA sequence is given as TGTGCCAGCAGTTACCCGGCAGAAAGCAATCAGCCCCAGCATTTT.